Listed here are 9 T cell receptor beta chains from one sample, sequenced in a study of T cell responses to AZD1222 COVID-19 vaccine (dated by TCRdb to about 2021). Taken with the paper, the label for time point translates to: baseline before first vaccination. The library relied on the immunoSEQ multiplex PCR assay. The clones in this table, taken by TCRdb from immuneACCESS, are in-frame only. Not every clone is retained; where verified, under half of the shortfall comes from an unresolved V gene, and the cause of the rest is unknown. Recorded for this sample are 150,000 to 200,000 clones; around 88% of them occurred a single time. Of the sample, 7.7% is held by the ten largest clones. The sample in question was peripheral blood, obtained on day 0 of AZD1222 vaccination. The receptors were sampled from an adult in good health.

This clone was seen a single time. The chain uses TRBV6-4 and TRBJ2-3; possible D gene TRBD1, 6 bases. Germline-derived CDR1 and CDR2 are MRHNA and SNTAGT. This CDR3 has 13 residues. V was cut by 2 bases and J by 5 bases, with 8 bases left in between. CDR3: CASSDTRGDTQYF. DNA of the CDR3: TGTGCCAGCAGTGACACCAGGGGAGATACGCAGTATTTT.

This chain uses TRBV29-1 with TRBJ1-3; TRBD1 might be the D (6 bases). The V gene's germline CDR1 is SQVTM and CDR2 ANQGSEA. V lost 3 bases, J lost 1 base, and 7 bases lay in between. The CDR3 is 13 residues long. For the CDR3, the DNA is TGCAGCGTTGAGGGGGCTTCTGGAAACACCATATATTTT. This encodes CSVEGASGNTIYF.

The V gene is TRBV19, the J gene TRBJ1-5; no firm D call. The ends were cut back, 1 base at V and 2 bases at J, with 6 bases in the middle. Germline CDR1 is LNHDA and CDR2 is SQIVND (reference sequence). The CDR3 spans 14 residues. CDR3 DNA: TGTGCCAGTAGTATAGCCGGCCGCAATCAGCCCCAGCATTTT. Its translation is CASSIAGRNQPQHF.

The J gene is TRBJ1-2, the V gene TRBV29-1; TRBD1 agrees at 10 bases. Germline loops: CDR1 SQVTM, CDR2 ANQGSEA. V was pared by 7 bases and J by 8 bases, with 7 bases of the junction left unmatched. There are 12 residues in the CDR3. The CDR3 reads CSARQGAEGYTF. The CDR3 DNA follows: TGCAGCGCCCGACAGGGGGCGGAGGGCTACACCTTC. Complete variable domain (other parts from reference TRBV29-1 and TRBJ1-2): SAVISQKPSRDICQRGTSLTIQCQVDSQVTMMFWYRQQPGQSLTLIATANQGSEATYESGFVIDKFPISRPNLTFSTLTVSNMSPEDSSIYLCSARQGAEGYTFGSGTRLTVV.

This clone showed up just once. The chain recombines TRBV11-3 with TRBJ2-1, with 11 positions matching TRBD2. With V trimmed by 5 bases and J by 5 bases, 8 bases remained unmatched. In germline, CDR1 is SGHNT, CDR2 YENEEA. This CDR3 spans 16 amino acids. DNA of the CDR3: TGTGCCAGCAGCAAAGGCCCGGGACTAGCGGACAATGAGCAGTTCTTC. Protein: CASSKGPGLADNEQFF.

This clone came up once. The J gene is TRBJ1-2, the V gene TRBV6-5; 7 bases line up with TRBD1. CDR1 and CDR2 from the germline V gene are MNHEY and SVGAGI. The CDR3 has 14 residues. V lost 0 bases, J lost 4 bases, and 2 bases stayed unmatched. CDR3 loop: CASSYSGQSYGYTF. CDR3 DNA sequence: TGTGCCAGCAGTTACTCGGGACAGAGCTATGGCTACACCTTC.

V and J are TRBV10-2 and TRBJ2-2; D unresolved. Per the germline V gene, CDR1 is WSHSY and CDR2 is SAAADI. This CDR3 has 14 residues. V was cut by 0 bases and J by 5 bases, with 7 bases left in between. CDR3 bases: TGCGCCAGCAGTGAGTCTGAGTTAACCGGGGAGCTGTTTTTT. This codes for CASSESELTGELFF.

The chain employs TRBV6-1 and TRBJ1-3; no clear D. The germline gives CDR1 MNHNS, CDR2 SASEGT. The CDR3 covers 17 residues. V was shortened by 4 bases and J by 0 bases, with 16 bases between the two germline ends. Here the CDR3 reads CASSVQAALFSGNTIYF. In DNA form, the CDR3 reads TGTGCCAGCAGTGTTCAGGCAGCCCTTTTCTCTGGAAACACCATATATTTT.

The chain links TRBV6-4 to TRBJ2-4; tentatively, D is TRBD2 (6 bases). Trimming took 3 bases from V and 4 from J, leaving 13 bases between them. Germline CDR1 MRHNA, CDR2 SNTAGT. The CDR3 has 15 amino acids. The CDR3 DNA follows: TGTGCCAGCAGTGAATCGGCGGGGTCAAAAAACATTCAGTACTTC. Protein sequence: CASSESAGSKNIQYF.